This paragraph reports one TCR beta chain. Its antigen remains unidentified. This sample stems from a study of OX40 agonist ivuxolimab in advanced cancers. Study-level information: All patients had ivuxolimab intravenously every 2 weeks at 0.01 to 10 mg/kg.

The assay was immunoSEQ multiplex PCR, and TCRdb's table has in-frame clones only and misses some. The profile shows 50,000 to 65,000 clones, around four fifths of them singletons. This CDR3 contains 16 residues. Germline CDR1 and CDR2: MRHNA and SNTAGT. V was clipped by 6 bases and J by 10 bases; unmatched bases: 14. The study's findings and limits: Compared with CD4+, CD8+ T cells on average had more expanded clones.

The V gene is TRBV6-4, the J gene TRBJ2-1; 11 bases fit TRBD2. The sequence was obtained from an adult with an advanced solid tumor such as melanoma, head and neck, liver or kidney cancer. This sample comprised CD4+ or CD8+ T cells sorted from blood, obtained in a trial of the OX40 agonist ivuxolimab. The CDR3 DNA reads as TGTGCCAGCAGCCTATATGCTAGCGGGGGGCCTAAGGAGCAGTTCTTC. It is translated as CASSLYASGGPKEQFF.